Below, one T cell receptor beta chain is given with its context. V was cut by 6 bases and J by 6 bases, with 17 bases left in between. CDR1 and CDR2 (germline): PRHDT, FYEKMQ (reference sequence). The CDR3 consists of 14 residues. The data stem from a study of T cells in Graves' hyperthyroidism and ophthalmopathy. Study as a whole: Peripheral blood specimens were obtained at initial diagnosis, prior to any treatment.

Researchers took RNA transcripts and amplified the TCR beta CDR3 regions from them. HTBI primers were the set used in a first-round RT-PCR of the TCR CDR3. Via MiXCR, TCRdb re-called the multiplex PCR reads, giving one row per CDR3 protein. The sample holds a few hundred thousand distinct CDR3 sequences, roughly 15% seen once. This chain links TRBV13 with TRBJ2-5, with D possibly matching TRBD1 (5 bases). This TCR was recovered from a woman aged 25 to 45 with Graves' ophthalmopathy. Sequenced: blood. CDR3 bases: TGTGCCAGCAGTCCCGACAGTTCAATGAAGACCCAGTACTTC. It specifies CASSPDSSMKTQYF.